Here is one T cell receptor beta chain with its context. Its target is unknown. This specimen comes from a study of T cells after yellow fever vaccination. Study at large: Preparation of fractions with low cell numbers was performed using SMART-Seq v4 Ultra Low Input.

This CDR3 has 14 amino acids. V dropped 6 bases and J dropped 7 bases, with 17 bases sitting between them. Per germline, CDR1 LNHDA and CDR2 SQIVND (reference sequence). The study made its TCR cDNA through 5'RACE template switching. That step introduced a universal primer site along with UMIs. TCRdb itself ran the 5' RACE reads through MiXCR, one entry per CDR3 protein. This table holds around 550,000 distinct CDR3 sequences, over 15% found once. Study results and caveats: After the booster, approximately 96% of CD4 and 75% to 90% of CD8 primary-response clones were re-detected.

The receptor was derived from a man aged 30 to 39 who received the YFV17D yellow fever vaccine. This sample comprised PBMCs, obtained 15 days after the yellow fever booster vaccination. The chain employs TRBV19 and TRBJ2-3; D ambiguous. CDR3 region: CASSPSMDRHTQYF. CDR3 nucleotide sequence: TGTGCCAGTAGCCCTTCAATGGACCGACATACGCAGTATTTT.